This T cell receptor (beta chain) came from a study of blood T cell repertoires in COVID-19. Study in general: Material from acute and convalescent COVID-19 was sourced from the United States, Italy and Spain. The cDNA or gDNA used as material had been derived from T cells, B-cell-depleted T cells, or PBMCs.

As originally analysed: Amplifying reference gene primers gave estimates of nucleated cell counts. The assay was immunoSEQ multiplex PCR, and TCRdb's table has in-frame clones only and misses some. D and trimming come from the DNA, and the V and J calls and clone size come from that table. This sample has about 230,000 clones, with about 87% found just once. During active infection, Seattle patients enrolled and were then monitored through disease. This clonotype originated in a man aged 25-45 years with COVID-19, enrolled during active disease. What was sequenced was peripheral blood.

The DNA of the CDR3 is TGTGCCAGCAGTTTAGCGGGGGGGCGAGCCGGGGAGCTGTTTTTT. Amino acids: CASSLAGGRAGELFF. This sequence joins TRBV6-6 and TRBJ2-2, with 11 bases fitting TRBD2. J gave up 6 bases and V 4 bases, and 4 bases lay outside the gene matches. The germline V gene has CDR1 MNHNY and CDR2 SVGAGI (reference sequence). This CDR3 has 15 amino acids.